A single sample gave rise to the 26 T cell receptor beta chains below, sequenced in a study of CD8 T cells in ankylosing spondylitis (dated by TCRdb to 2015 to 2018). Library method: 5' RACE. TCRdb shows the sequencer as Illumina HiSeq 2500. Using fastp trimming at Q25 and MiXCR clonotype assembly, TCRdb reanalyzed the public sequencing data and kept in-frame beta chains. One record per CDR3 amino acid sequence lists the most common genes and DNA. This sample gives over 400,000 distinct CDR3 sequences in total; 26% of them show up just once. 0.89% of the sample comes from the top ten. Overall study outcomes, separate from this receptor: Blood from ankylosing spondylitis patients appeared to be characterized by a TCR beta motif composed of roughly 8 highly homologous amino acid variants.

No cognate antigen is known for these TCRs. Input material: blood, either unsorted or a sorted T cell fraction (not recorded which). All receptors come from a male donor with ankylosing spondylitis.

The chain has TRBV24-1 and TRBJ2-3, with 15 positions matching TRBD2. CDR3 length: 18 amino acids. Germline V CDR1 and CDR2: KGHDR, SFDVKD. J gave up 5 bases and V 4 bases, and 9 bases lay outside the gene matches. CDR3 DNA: TGTGCCACCAGTGACCCTGGACTAGCGGGAGGGCCGAGAGATACGCAGTATTTT. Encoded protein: CATSDPGLAGGPRDTQYF.

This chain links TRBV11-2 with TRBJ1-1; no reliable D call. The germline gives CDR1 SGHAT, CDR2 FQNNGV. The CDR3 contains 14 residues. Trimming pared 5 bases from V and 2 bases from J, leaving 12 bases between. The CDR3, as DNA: TGTGCCAGCAGCGCGTCTCTCCTTAACACTGAAGCTTTCTTT. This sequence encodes CASSASLLNTEAFF.

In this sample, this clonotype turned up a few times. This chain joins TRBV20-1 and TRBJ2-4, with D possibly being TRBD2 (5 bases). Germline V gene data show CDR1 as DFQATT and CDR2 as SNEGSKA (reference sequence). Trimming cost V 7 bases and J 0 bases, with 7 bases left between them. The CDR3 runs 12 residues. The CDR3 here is CSGGEAKNIQYF. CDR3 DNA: TGCAGTGGGGGAGAAGCCAAAAACATTCAGTACTTC.

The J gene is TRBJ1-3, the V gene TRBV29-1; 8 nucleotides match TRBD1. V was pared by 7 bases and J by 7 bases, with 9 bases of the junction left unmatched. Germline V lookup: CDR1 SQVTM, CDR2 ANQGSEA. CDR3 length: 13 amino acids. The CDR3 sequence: CSARTGSGNTIYF. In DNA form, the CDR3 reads TGCAGCGCTCGGACAGGGAGTGGGAACACCATATATTTT.

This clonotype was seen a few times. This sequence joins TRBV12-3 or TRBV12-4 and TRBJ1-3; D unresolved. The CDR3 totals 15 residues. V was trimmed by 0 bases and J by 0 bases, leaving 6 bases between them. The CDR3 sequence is CASSLARVSGNTIYF. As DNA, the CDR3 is TGTGCCAGCAGTTTAGCACGGGTCTCTGGAAACACCATATATTTT.

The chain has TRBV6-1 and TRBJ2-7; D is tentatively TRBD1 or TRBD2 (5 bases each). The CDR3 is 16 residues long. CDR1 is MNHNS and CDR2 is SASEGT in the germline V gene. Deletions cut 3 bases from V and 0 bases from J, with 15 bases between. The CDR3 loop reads CASSDVGTESSYEQYF. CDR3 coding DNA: TGTGCCAGCAGTGATGTGGGGACGGAAAGCTCCTACGAGCAGTACTTC.

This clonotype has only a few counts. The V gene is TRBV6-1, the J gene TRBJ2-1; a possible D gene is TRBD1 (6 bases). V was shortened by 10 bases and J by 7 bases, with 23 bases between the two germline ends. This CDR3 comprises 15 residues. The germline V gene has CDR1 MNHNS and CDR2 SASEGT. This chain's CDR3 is CATKGVLGVQNEQFF. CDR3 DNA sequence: TGTGCCACCAAGGGGGTTTTGGGGGTTCAGAATGAGCAGTTCTTC.

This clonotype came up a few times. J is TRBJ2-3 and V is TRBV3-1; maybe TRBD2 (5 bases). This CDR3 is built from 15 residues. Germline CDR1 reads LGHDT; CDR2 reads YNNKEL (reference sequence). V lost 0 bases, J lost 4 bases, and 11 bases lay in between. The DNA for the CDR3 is TGTGCCAGCAGCCAAGAACCTAGCTTCCCAGATACGCAGTATTTT. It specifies CASSQEPSFPDTQYF.

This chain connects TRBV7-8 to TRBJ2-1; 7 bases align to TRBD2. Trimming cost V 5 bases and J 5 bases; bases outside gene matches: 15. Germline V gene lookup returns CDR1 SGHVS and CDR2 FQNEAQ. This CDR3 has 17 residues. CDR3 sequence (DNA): TGTGCCAGCAGCGTATGGTTTTCGAGCCGGGGGGACAATGAGCAGTTCTTC. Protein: CASSVWFSSRGDNEQFF. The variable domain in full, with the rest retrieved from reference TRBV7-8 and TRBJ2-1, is GAGVSQSPRYKVAKRGQDVALRCDPISGHVSLFWYQQALGQGPEFLTYFQNEAQLDKSGLPSDRFFAERPEGSVSTLKIQRTQQEDSAVYLCASSVWFSSRGDNEQFFGPGTRLTVL.

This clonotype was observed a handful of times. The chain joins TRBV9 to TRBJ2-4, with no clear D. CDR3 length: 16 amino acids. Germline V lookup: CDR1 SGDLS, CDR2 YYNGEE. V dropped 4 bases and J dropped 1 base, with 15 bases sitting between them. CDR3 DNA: TGTGCCAGCAGCCCTTGGACCCCCGAGGCCAAAAACATTCAGTACTTC. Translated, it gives CASSPWTPEAKNIQYF. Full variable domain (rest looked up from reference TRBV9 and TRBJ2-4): DSGVTQTPKHLITATGQRVTLRCSPRSGDLSVYWYQQSLDQGLQFLIQYYNGEERAKGNILERFSAQQFPDLHSELNLSSLELGDSALYFCASSPWTPEAKNIQYFGAGTRLSVL.

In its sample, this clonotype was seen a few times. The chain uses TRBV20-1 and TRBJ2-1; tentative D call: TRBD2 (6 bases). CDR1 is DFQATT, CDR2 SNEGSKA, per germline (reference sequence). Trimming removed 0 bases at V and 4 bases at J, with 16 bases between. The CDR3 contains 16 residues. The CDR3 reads CSARDPLGGTYNEQFF. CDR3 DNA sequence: TGCAGTGCTAGAGATCCGCTTGGGGGGACTTACAATGAGCAGTTCTTC.

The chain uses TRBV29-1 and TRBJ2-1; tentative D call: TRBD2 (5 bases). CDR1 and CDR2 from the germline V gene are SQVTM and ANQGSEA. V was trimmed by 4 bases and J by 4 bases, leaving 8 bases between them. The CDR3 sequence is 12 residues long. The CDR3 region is CSVASGYNEQFF. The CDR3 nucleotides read TGCAGCGTTGCGAGCGGTTACAATGAGCAGTTCTTC.

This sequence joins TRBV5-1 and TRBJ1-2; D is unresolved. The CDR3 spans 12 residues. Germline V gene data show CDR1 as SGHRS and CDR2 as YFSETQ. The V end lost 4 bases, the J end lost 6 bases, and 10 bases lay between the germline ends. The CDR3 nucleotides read TGCGCCAGCAGCGCCGATGACCATGGCTACACCTTC. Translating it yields CASSADDHGYTF. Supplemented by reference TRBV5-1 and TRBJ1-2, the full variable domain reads KAGVTQTPRYLIKTRGQQVTLSCSPISGHRSVSWYQQTPGQGLQFLFEYFSETQRNKGNFPGRFSGRQFSNSRSEMNVSTLELGDSALYLCASSADDHGYTFGSGTRLTVV.

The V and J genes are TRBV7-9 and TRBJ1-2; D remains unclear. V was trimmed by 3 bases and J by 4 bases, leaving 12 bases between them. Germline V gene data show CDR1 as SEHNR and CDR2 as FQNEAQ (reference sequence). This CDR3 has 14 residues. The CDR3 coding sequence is TGTGCCAGCAGCTTCTTGGACGGAGCCTATGGCTACACCTTC. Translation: CASSFLDGAYGYTF.

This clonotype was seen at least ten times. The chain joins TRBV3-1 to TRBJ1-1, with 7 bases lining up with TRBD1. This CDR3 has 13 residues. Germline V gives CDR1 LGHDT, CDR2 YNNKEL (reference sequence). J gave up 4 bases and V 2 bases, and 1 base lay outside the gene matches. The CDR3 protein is CASSQNRGTEAFF. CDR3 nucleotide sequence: TGTGCCAGCAGCCAAAACAGGGGCACTGAAGCTTTCTTT.

In DNA form, the CDR3 reads TGTGCCAGTAACAAGGGGGACTTCGGTTCGCCCCAGCATTTT. It codes for CASNKGDFGSPQHF. The chain is built from TRBV9 and TRBJ1-5, with D possibly matching TRBD1 (6 bases). CDR1 and CDR2 (germline): SGDLS, YYNGEE. Between the trimmed V and J ends, which lost 8 bases and 9 bases, there was a span of 21 bases. The CDR3 has 14 residues.

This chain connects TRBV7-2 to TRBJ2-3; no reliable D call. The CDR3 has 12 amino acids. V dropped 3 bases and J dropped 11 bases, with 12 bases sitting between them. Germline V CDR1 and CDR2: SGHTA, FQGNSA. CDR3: CASSFGQSKQYF. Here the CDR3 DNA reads TGTGCCAGCAGCTTTGGCCAGTCAAAGCAGTATTTT.

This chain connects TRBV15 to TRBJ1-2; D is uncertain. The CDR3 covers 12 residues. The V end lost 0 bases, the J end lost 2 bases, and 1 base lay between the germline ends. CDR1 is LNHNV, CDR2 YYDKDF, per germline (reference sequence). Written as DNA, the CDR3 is TGTGCCACCAGCAGAGACAACTATGGCTACACCTTC. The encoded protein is CATSRDNYGYTF.

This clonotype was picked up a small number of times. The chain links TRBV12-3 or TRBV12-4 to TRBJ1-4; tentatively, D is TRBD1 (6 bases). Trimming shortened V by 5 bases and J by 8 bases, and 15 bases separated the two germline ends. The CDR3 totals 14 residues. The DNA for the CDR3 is TGTGCCAGCAGTCTAGGTGGGGACATGGAAAAACTGTTTTTT. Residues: CASSLGGDMEKLFF.

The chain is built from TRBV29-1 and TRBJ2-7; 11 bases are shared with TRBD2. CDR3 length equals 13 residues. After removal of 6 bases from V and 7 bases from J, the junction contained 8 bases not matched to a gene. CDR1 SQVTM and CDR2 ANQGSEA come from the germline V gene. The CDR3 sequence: CSVTLAGGGEQYV. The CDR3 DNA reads TGCAGCGTGACCTTAGCGGGAGGGGGTGAGCAGTACGTC.

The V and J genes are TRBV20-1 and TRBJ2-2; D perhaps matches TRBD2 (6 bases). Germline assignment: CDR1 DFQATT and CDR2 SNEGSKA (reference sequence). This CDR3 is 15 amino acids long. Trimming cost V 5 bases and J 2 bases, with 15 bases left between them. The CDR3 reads CSAELAAKNTGELFF. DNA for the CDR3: TGCAGTGCTGAGTTAGCGGCCAAAAACACCGGGGAGCTGTTTTTT.

CDR3 protein: CATESGTGIFGDTQYF. The CDR3 DNA sequence: TGTGCCACAGAGTCCGGGACAGGGATATTTGGAGATACGCAGTATTTT. V and J are TRBV24-1 and TRBJ2-3, with 9 bases aligning to TRBD1. Unmatched junction bases numbered 15, after V lost 10 bases and J lost 5 bases. The germline CDR1 and CDR2 sequences are KGHDR and SFDVKD. CDR3 length: 16 amino acids.

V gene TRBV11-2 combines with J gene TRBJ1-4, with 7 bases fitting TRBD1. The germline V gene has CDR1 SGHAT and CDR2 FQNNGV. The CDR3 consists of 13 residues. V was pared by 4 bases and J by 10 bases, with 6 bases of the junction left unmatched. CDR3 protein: CASSSDRVGKLFF. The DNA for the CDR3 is TGTGCCAGCAGCTCCGACAGGGTGGGAAAACTGTTTTTT.

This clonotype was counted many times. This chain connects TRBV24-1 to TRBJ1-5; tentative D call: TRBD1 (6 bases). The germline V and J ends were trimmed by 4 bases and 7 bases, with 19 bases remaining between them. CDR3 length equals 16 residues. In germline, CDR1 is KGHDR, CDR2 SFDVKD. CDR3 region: CATSDRDYGGIQPQHF. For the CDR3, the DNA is TGTGCCACCAGTGACAGGGACTATGGGGGCATACAGCCCCAGCATTTT.

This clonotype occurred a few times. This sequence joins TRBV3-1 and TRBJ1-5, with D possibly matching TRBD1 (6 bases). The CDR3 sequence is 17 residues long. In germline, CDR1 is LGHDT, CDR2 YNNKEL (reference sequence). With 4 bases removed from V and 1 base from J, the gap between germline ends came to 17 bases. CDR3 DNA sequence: TGTGCCAGCAGCCCCGGACAGTCCTATGGAAGCAATCAGCCCCAGCATTTT. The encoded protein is CASSPGQSYGSNQPQHF.

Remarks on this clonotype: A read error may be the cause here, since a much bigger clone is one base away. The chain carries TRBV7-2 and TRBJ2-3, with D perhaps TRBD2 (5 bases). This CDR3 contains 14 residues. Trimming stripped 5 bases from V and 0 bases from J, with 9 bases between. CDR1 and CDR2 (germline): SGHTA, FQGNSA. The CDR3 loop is CASSTDWSTDTQYF. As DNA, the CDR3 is TGTGCCAGCAGCACGGACTGGAGCACAGATACGCAGTATTTT. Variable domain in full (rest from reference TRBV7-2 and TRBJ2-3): GAGVSQSPSNKVTEKGKDVELRCDPISGHTALYWYRQSLGQGLEFLIYFQGNSAPDKSGLPSDRFSAERTGGSVSTLTIQRTQQEDSAVYLCASSTDWSTDTQYFGPGTRLTVL.